This is a list of T cell receptor beta chains from one sample in a study of immune evolution from preneoplasia to lung adenocarcinoma. The protocol was immunoSEQ multiplex PCR, while the TCRdb copy is restricted to in-frame clones and leaves out a portion. The sample consists of about 26,000 clones, less than 80% of them appearing once. The sample consisted of FFPE invasive lung adenocarcinoma tissue. All receptors come from a person in their sixties or seventies with invasive lung adenocarcinoma. Some clones in this sample may be carry-over from other donors' samples. The CDR3 runs from the conserved cysteine through the conserved F or W. D genes are given only for firm matches. Rows may omit the clone size; those that give it use once, few, many or a size class.

- TRBJ1-5 TRBV7-2 - TGTGCCAGCAGCACTACAGGGCTGGATCAGCCCCAGCATTTT CASSTTGLDQPQHF
TRBD2 TRBJ2-3 TRBV10-3 - TGTGCCATCGGTGGCGGGAGGTCAGATACGCAGTATTTT CAIGGGRSDTQYF
- TRBJ1-5 TRBV10-3 - TGTGCCATCAGCTGGGACAGCAATCAGCCCCAGCATTTT CAISWDSNQPQHF
- TRBJ1-2 TRBV7-3 - TGTGCTAGCATCCTGACAGGAAAAGGTGCTGGCTACACCTTC CASILTGKGAGYTF
- TRBJ1-2 TRBV9 once TGTGCCAGCAGCGTAGGTTCGAGTGGCTACACCTTC CASSVGSSGYTF
TRBD2 TRBJ2-5 TRBV28 few TGTGCCAGCAGTGGATGGACTAGCGGGACTACGTACCAAGAGACCCAGTACTTC CASSGWTSGTTYQETQYF
- TRBJ2-3 TRBV7-2 - TGTGCCAGCAGCTCTAGACTAGTCCCGGTAGATACGCAGTATTTT CASSSRLVPVDTQYF
- TRBJ2-4 TRBV6-1 - TGTGCCAGCAGTGGAAACAAAAACATTCAGTACTTC CASSGNKNIQYF
- TRBJ1-3 TRBV6-5 - TGTGCCAGCAGTTACTCCCGCCCTGGTACAGGAAACACCATATATTTT CASSYSRPGTGNTIYF
TRBD1 TRBJ2-1 TRBV7-9 - TGTGCCAGCAGCTTAGCCATCCGGAGGACAGGGCATGAGCAGTTCTTC CASSLAIRRTGHEQFF
- TRBJ1-2 TRBV12-5 - TGTGCTAGTGGTTTGGGGGGGACATGGGCGAAAGACTATGGCTACACCTTC CASGLGGTWAKDYGYTF
TRBD2 TRBJ2-3 TRBV28 - TGTGCCAGCAGTTTACTAGTGGGGGGGGGCACAGATACGCAGTATTTT CASSLLVGGGTDTQYF
- TRBJ2-3 TRBV27 - TGTGCCAGCAGTTATCGAAGTCGAGATACGCAGTATTTT CASSYRSRDTQYF
- TRBJ1-1 TRBV6-1 - TGTGCCAGCAGAACGGGGGGGGACACTGAAGCTTTCTTT CASRTGGDTEAFF
TRBD2 TRBJ2-7 TRBV9 - TGTGCCAGCAGCCCCGGGGGGATGGAGCAGTACTTC CASSPGGMEQYF
- TRBJ1-2 TRBV15 - TGTGCCACCAGCAGAGATTATACCTTACTCTATGGCTACACCTTC CATSRDYTLLYGYTF
- TRBJ2-4 TRBV5-5 - TGTGCCAGCAGCGCGGCCGGGGGAGAGGGTGGCAAAAACATTCAGTACTTC CASSAAGGEGGKNIQYF
- TRBJ2-3 TRBV4-1 - TGCGCCAGCAGCCAAGGGGTCAGCCCAGATACGCAGTATTTT CASSQGVSPDTQYF
TRBD1 TRBJ2-1 TRBV11-3 - TGTGCCAGCAGCGAACAGGGGCCCCCCTACAATGAGCAGTTCTTC CASSEQGPPYNEQFF
TRBD1 TRBJ2-5 TRBV30 - TGTGCCTGGACTAGGGCAGGGGGCGAAGAGACCCAGTACTTC CAWTRAGGEETQYF
TRBD2 TRBJ2-3 TRBV11-2 - TGTGCCAGCAGCTTGGGGGCTAGCGGGAGCGGTGGCACAGATACGCAGTATTTT CASSLGASGSGGTDTQYF
- TRBJ2-7 TRBV7-8 few TGTGCCAGCAGCCCCCGGGACAAGAGCCAGATAAGCTACGAGCAGTACTTC CASSPRDKSQISYEQYF